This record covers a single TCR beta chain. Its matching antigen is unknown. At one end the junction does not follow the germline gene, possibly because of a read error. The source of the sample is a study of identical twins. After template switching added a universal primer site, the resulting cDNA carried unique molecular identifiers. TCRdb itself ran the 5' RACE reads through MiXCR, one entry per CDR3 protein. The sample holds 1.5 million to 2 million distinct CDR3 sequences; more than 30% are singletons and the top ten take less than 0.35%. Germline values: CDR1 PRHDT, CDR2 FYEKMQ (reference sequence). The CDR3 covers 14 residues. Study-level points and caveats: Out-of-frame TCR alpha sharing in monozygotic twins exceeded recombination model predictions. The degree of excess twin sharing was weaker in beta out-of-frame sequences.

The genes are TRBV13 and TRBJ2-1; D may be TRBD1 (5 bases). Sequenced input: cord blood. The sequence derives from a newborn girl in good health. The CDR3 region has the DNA TGTGCCGGCAGCTCTAGGGGTTTCCCCAATGAGCAGTTCTTC. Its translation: CAGSSRGFPNEQFF.